This T cell receptor (beta chain) comes out of a study of blood T cell repertoires in COVID-19. V was clipped by 3 bases and J by 1 base; unmatched bases: 6. The CDR3 totals 16 residues. Germline V CDR1 and CDR2: SGHRS, YFSETQ. Sequencing was performed with immunoSEQ multiplex PCR; in TCRdb, only in-frame clones are kept and a portion is missing. Of around 370,000 clones detected, roughly 86% appear once; the ten largest clones hold 5.5% to 7.5%. The specimen sequenced was peripheral blood. The chain has TRBV5-1 and TRBJ2-2, with 7 bases that match TRBD2. The source of this sequence is a woman in her seventies with COVID-19, enrolled during active disease. The CDR3 coding sequence is TGCGCCAGCAGCTCACGGGGGGACTTGAACACCGGGGAGCTGTTTTTT. Translation gives CASSSRGDLNTGELFF.